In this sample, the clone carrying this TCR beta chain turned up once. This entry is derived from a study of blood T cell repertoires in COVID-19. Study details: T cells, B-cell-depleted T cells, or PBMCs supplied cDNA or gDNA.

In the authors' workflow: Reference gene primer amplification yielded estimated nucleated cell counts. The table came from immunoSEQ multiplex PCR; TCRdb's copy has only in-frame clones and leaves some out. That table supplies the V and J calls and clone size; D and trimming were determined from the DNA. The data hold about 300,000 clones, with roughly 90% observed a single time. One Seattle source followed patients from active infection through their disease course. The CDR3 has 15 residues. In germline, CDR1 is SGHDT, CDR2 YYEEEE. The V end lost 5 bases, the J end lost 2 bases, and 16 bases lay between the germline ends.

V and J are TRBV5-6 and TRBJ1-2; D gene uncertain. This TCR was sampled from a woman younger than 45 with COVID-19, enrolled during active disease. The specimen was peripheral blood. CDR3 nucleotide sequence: TGTGCCAGCAGGCGTTGGGGAGGCAGAAACTATGGCTACACCTTC. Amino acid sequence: CASRRWGGRNYGYTF.